One sample yielded the 32 T cell receptor beta chains listed below, sequenced in a study of blood T cell repertoires in COVID-19. TCRdb's table, derived via immunoSEQ multiplex PCR, lists solely in-frame clones and lacks some. The sample records 90,000 to 150,000 clones, 85% to 90% being singletons. Sequenced: peripheral blood. These receptors all come from a man aged 80 or over with acute or convalescent COVID-19.

This chain uses TRBV6-2 or TRBV6-3 with TRBJ2-3; 10 positions match TRBD2. CDR3 length: 16 residues. Germline V gives CDR1 MNHEY, CDR2 SVGEGT. The junction had 6 bases not matched to a gene; V was cut back by 5 bases and J by 1 base. DNA for the CDR3: TGTGCCAGCAGTCCCGGGACTAGCGTACGCACAGATACGCAGTATTTT. Translating gives CASSPGTSVRTDTQYF.

V usage is TRBV24-1 and J usage is TRBJ2-5; 12 bases align to TRBD2. This CDR3 has 16 residues. Germline assignment: CDR1 KGHDR and CDR2 SFDVKD. The V segment lost 3 bases and the J segment 2 bases; nucleotides outside the gene matches: 3. The CDR3 loop reads CATSDGGLAGQETQYF. The CDR3 DNA reads as TGTGCCACCAGTGATGGTGGACTAGCGGGACAAGAGACCCAGTACTTC.

This rearrangement joins TRBV19 to TRBJ1-1, with D unclear. Trimming pared 5 bases from V and 3 bases from J, leaving 7 bases between. The CDR3 length is 12 residues. Germline V gene data show CDR1 as LNHDA and CDR2 as SQIVND (reference sequence). In DNA, the CDR3 is TGTGCCAGTAGTTTCGGAGACACTGAAGCTTTCTTT. Translation gives CASSFGDTEAFF.

The chain has TRBV6-1 and TRBJ1-6; no reliable D call. The CDR3 loop spans 13 amino acids. Germline CDR1 MNHNS, CDR2 SASEGT. V lost 2 bases, J lost 9 bases, and 8 bases lay in between. In DNA form, the CDR3 reads TGTGCCAGCAGTGAACAAGCAGGTTCACCCCTCCACTTT. This sequence encodes CASSEQAGSPLHF.

The CDR3 loop reads CASSPGTGLGEQYF. Written as DNA, the CDR3 is TGTGCCAGCTCACCCGGGACAGGGCTGGGCGAGCAGTACTTC. This chain links TRBV18 with TRBJ2-7; 9 bases fit TRBD1. The CDR3 extends over 14 amino acids. Losses at the gene ends were 3 bases for V and 6 bases for J; bases not matched to a gene: 6. Germline V gene data show CDR1 as KGHSH and CDR2 as LQKENI.

The genes are TRBV19 and TRBJ1-4; 8 bases map to TRBD1. CDR3 length: 16 amino acids. After removal of 8 bases from V and 0 bases from J, the junction contained 8 bases not matched to a gene. Germline lookup yields CDR1 LNHDA and CDR2 SQIVND (reference sequence). As DNA, the CDR3 is TGTGCCAGTTCCGACAGGGGTAGAACAACTAATGAAAAACTGTTTTTT. Translation: CASSDRGRTTNEKLFF.

The chain employs TRBV19 and TRBJ1-2, with 7 bases identical to TRBD1. The V gene's germline CDR1 is LNHDA and CDR2 SQIVND (reference sequence). V gave up 3 bases and J gave up 8 bases; unmatched junction bases: 9. The CDR3 sequence is 14 residues long. The CDR3 bases are TGTGCCAGTAGTATGATACAGGGGCTTCAGGGCTACACCTTC. Translating gives CASSMIQGLQGYTF.

This clone appeared a single time. The chain carries TRBV19 and TRBJ1-2; 7 nucleotides line up with TRBD1. The germline V gene has CDR1 LNHDA and CDR2 SQIVND (reference sequence). Trimming cost V 9 bases and J 7 bases; bases outside gene matches: 26. The CDR3 loop spans 18 amino acids. The CDR3 DNA is TGTGCCAGCCGACTCCAGGGGGGAGGACAGGACGGATTGGGTGGCTACACCTTC. Its translation: CASRLQGGGQDGLGGYTF.

A few counts support this clone. The rearrangement uses TRBV25-1 and TRBJ1-1; D gene uncertain. V was cut by 7 bases and J by 6 bases, with 21 bases left in between. There are 15 residues in the CDR3. Per the germline V gene, CDR1 is MGHDK and CDR2 is SYGVNS. CDR3 region: CASTPTGKEHSEAFF. CDR3 sequence (DNA): TGTGCCAGCACCCCCACGGGGAAAGAGCATTCTGAAGCTTTCTTT.

The rearrangement uses TRBV5-5 and TRBJ1-1; 7 bases line up with TRBD1. The CDR3 has 16 residues. Looked up from germline, CDR1 is SGHKS and CDR2 is YYEKEE (reference sequence). V was pared by 5 bases and J by 0 bases, with 10 bases of the junction left unmatched. The DNA for the CDR3 is TGTGCCAGCAGGATTTGGACAGGAAATATGAACACTGAAGCTTTCTTT. This gives the protein CASRIWTGNMNTEAFF.

Note on this clone: This specimen includes other DNA sequences encoding the same CDR3. The V call is TRBV20-1, the J call TRBJ1-1; possibly TRBD1 for D (5 bases). The germline V gene encodes CDR1 DFQATT and CDR2 SNEGSKA (reference sequence). This CDR3 has 15 residues. Trimming shortened V by 3 bases and J by 0 bases, and 14 bases separated the two germline ends. The CDR3 DNA sequence: TGCAGTGCTAGTTTGCCAGGGAGGATGAACACTGAAGCTTTCTTT. Translating gives CSASLPGRMNTEAFF.

The J gene is TRBJ1-2, the V gene TRBV18; a weak D match, TRBD1 (5 bases). Germline CDR1 reads KGHSH; CDR2 reads LQKENI. The V gene lost 2 bases and the J gene lost 5 bases, with 9 bases spanning the gap. The CDR3 loop spans 13 amino acids. CDR3 nucleotides: TGTGCCAGCTCACCAGGGGCAGCGTATGGCTACACCTTC. Its translation is CASSPGAAYGYTF.

J is TRBJ2-2 and V is TRBV29-1; TRBD1 might be the D (5 bases). CDR1 and CDR2 (germline): SQVTM, ANQGSEA. V was pared by 6 bases and J by 2 bases, with 13 bases between. The CDR3 sequence is 14 residues long. CDR3 sequence (DNA): TGCAGCGTGGGGCCGAGCCTAAACACCGGGGAGCTGTTTTTT. As protein: CSVGPSLNTGELFF.

J is TRBJ1-5 and V is TRBV15, with D uncertain. This CDR3 is built from 13 residues. Trimming removed 1 base from V and 5 bases from J, with 6 bases in between. CDR1 is LNHNV and CDR2 is YYDKDF in the germline V gene (reference sequence). The CDR3 is CATSRGGDQPQHF. The CDR3 DNA reads as TGTGCCACCAGCAGAGGGGGAGATCAGCCCCAGCATTTT.

The chain couples TRBV9 to TRBJ2-7, with a tentative D call TRBD2 (6 bases). Per germline, CDR1 SGDLS and CDR2 YYNGEE. There are 16 residues in the CDR3. V lost 0 bases, J lost 4 bases, and 17 bases lay in between. The CDR3 reads CASSVEGTSYFYEQYF. As DNA, the CDR3 is TGTGCCAGCAGCGTAGAGGGGACTTCCTATTTTTACGAGCAGTACTTC.

The chain links TRBV5-8 to TRBJ1-4; D not certain. Germline CDR1 and CDR2: SGHTS and YDEGEE. The CDR3 is 14 residues long. Trimming shortened V by 4 bases and J by 0 bases, and 7 bases separated the two germline ends. CDR3 region: CASSRSTTNEKLFF. The CDR3 DNA reads TGTGCCAGCAGCCGGTCCACAACTAATGAAAAACTGTTTTTT.

CDR3 loop: CASSAAGNTEAFF. In nucleotides, the CDR3 is TGCGCCAGCAGTGCGGCAGGGAACACTGAAGCTTTCTTT. This chain joins TRBV10-2 and TRBJ1-1, with D uncertain. CDR3 size: 13 residues. Trimming left V 4 bases short and J 1 base short, with 7 bases between. CDR1 and CDR2 (germline): WSHSY, SAAADI.

This clone was seen more than once but under ten times. V is TRBV19 and J is TRBJ2-3, with TRBD2 matching 10 bases. With 3 bases clipped from V and 2 bases from J, the junction kept 5 bases outside the gene matches. The V gene's germline CDR1 is LNHDA and CDR2 SQIVND (reference sequence). The CDR3 runs 16 residues. The CDR3 spells CASSIAAGGLTDTQYF. In DNA, the CDR3 is TGTGCCAGTAGTATTGCAGCGGGGGGGCTCACAGATACGCAGTATTTT.

V gene TRBV27 combines with J gene TRBJ2-1; 10 bases fit TRBD2. The ends lost 2 bases at V and 8 bases at J; junction bases unmatched: 9. CDR1 is MNHEY and CDR2 is SMNVEV in the germline V gene (reference sequence). This CDR3 has 16 amino acids. The CDR3 loop reads CASSLRSSGRFYEQFF. In DNA, the CDR3 is TGTGCCAGCAGTTTACGGAGTAGCGGGAGGTTCTATGAGCAGTTCTTC.

The rearrangement uses TRBV29-1 and TRBJ1-1, with 9 bases identical to TRBD1. Unmatched junction bases numbered 9, after V lost 8 bases and J lost 5 bases. The CDR3 length is 13 residues. In germline, CDR1 is SQVTM, CDR2 ANQGSEA. This CDR3 is CSSRTGDFTEAFF. CDR3 DNA: TGCAGCTCCCGGACAGGGGATTTTACTGAAGCTTTCTTT.

The chain is built from TRBV3-1 (or the pseudogene TRBV3-2) and TRBJ2-7; 12 bases align to TRBD2. The germline V gene has CDR1 LGHDT and CDR2 YNNKEL (reference sequence). V lost 2 bases, J lost 5 bases, and 7 bases stayed unmatched. This CDR3 is built from 16 residues. This chain's CDR3 is CASSQRTSGGPNEQYF. The CDR3 nucleotides read TGTGCCAGCAGCCAAAGAACTAGCGGGGGGCCCAACGAGCAGTACTTC.

The rearrangement links TRBV2 to TRBJ1-2; the D gene is possibly TRBD1 (6 bases). The CDR3 consists of 14 residues. V was trimmed by 7 bases and J by 6 bases, leaving 18 bases between them. The V gene's germline CDR1 is SNHLY and CDR2 FYNNEI. DNA of the CDR3: TGTGCCAGCAAGGAAATAGGGCAGGGGCATGGCTACACCTTC. It translates to CASKEIGQGHGYTF.

The V gene is TRBV6-6, the J gene TRBJ1-6; TRBD1 matches 8 bases. With 6 bases clipped from V and 5 bases from J, the junction kept 6 bases outside the gene matches. The CDR3 totals 15 residues. Germline V gene data show CDR1 as MNHNY and CDR2 as SVGAGI (reference sequence). CDR3 region: CASRQTGVNNSPLHF. The CDR3 DNA reads TGTGCCAGCAGGCAGACAGGGGTTAATAATTCACCCCTCCACTTT.

The J gene is TRBJ1-1, the V gene TRBV9; 9 bases map to TRBD1. There are 14 residues in the CDR3. Germline CDR1 reads SGDLS; CDR2 reads YYNGEE. V dropped 4 bases and J dropped 5; count of bases not matched to a gene: 6. The CDR3 loop reads CASSTGTGKTEAFF. The DNA for the CDR3 is TGTGCCAGCAGCACCGGGACAGGGAAGACTGAAGCTTTCTTT.

J is TRBJ2-1 and V is TRBV5-1; TRBD1 aligns across 7 bases. The CDR3 spans 17 residues. J gave up 0 bases and V 4 bases, and 10 bases lay outside the gene matches. Germline V CDR1 and CDR2: SGHRS, YFSETQ. The CDR3 here is CASSRWTGDGSYNEQFF. DNA for the CDR3: TGCGCCAGCAGCCGGTGGACAGGCGACGGCTCCTACAATGAGCAGTTCTTC.

The chain has TRBV19 and TRBJ1-5; D not resolved. CDR1 is LNHDA, CDR2 SQIVND, per germline (reference sequence). Trimming took 1 base from V and 0 from J, leaving 7 bases between them. The CDR3 has 15 residues. CDR3 coding DNA: TGTGCCAGTAGTATAGCTAGTTATAGCAATCAGCCCCAGCATTTT. It specifies CASSIASYSNQPQHF.

The V call is TRBV28, the J call TRBJ1-2; 9 nucleotides line up with TRBD1. Germline values: CDR1 MDHEN, CDR2 SYDVKM. The CDR3 length is 15 residues. V was pared by 5 bases and J by 4 bases, with 8 bases of the junction left unmatched. In DNA form, the CDR3 reads TGTGCCAGCAGTAGGCCGGACAGGGGTTCCTATGGCTACACCTTC. Its translation: CASSRPDRGSYGYTF.

The rearrangement joins TRBV5-4 to TRBJ1-1, with TRBD1 matching over 9 bases. This CDR3 has 16 amino acids. V dropped 5 bases and J dropped 0; count of bases not matched to a gene: 8. Germline V lookup: CDR1 SGHNT, CDR2 YYREEE (reference sequence). CDR3 in amino acids: CASRMGQGVLNTEAFF. CDR3 sequence (DNA): TGTGCCAGCAGGATGGGACAGGGAGTTTTGAACACTGAAGCTTTCTTT.

The chain combines TRBV11-1 with TRBJ2-3; 9 nucleotides line up with TRBD2. CDR3 size: 16 residues. Germline CDR1 reads SGHAT; CDR2 reads FQDESV (reference sequence). Unmatched junction bases numbered 11, after V lost 4 bases and J lost 6 bases. In DNA, the CDR3 is TGTGCCAGCAGCTCAGGGCTGGCGGGAGGGAGGGATACGCAGTATTTT. It encodes CASSSGLAGGRDTQYF.

The genes are TRBV5-1 and TRBJ2-5; no firm D call. This CDR3 has 13 residues. Germline V gene data show CDR1 as SGHRS and CDR2 as YFSETQ. V lost 1 base, J lost 5 bases, and 9 bases lay in between. CDR3 coding DNA: TGCGCCAGCAGCTTGCCGGGTTCGGAGACCCAGTACTTC. Translating it yields CASSLPGSETQYF.

This chain links TRBV9 with TRBJ1-4; a possible D gene is TRBD1 (6 bases). CDR1 is SGDLS, CDR2 YYNGEE, per germline. V lost 3 bases, J lost 8 bases, and 17 bases lay in between. CDR3 size: 15 residues. Here the CDR3 reads CASSAYTGQGEKLFF. CDR3 sequence (DNA): TGTGCCAGCAGCGCCTACACAGGGCAGGGGGAAAAACTGTTTTTT.

The chain uses TRBV7-2 and TRBJ1-5; 8 nucleotides match TRBD1. Germline assignment: CDR1 SGHTA and CDR2 FQGNSA. The ends lost 4 bases at V and 6 bases at J; junction bases unmatched: 14. The CDR3 is 17 amino acids. The CDR3 loop reads CASSSTTGVWVGQPQHF. DNA for the CDR3: TGTGCCAGCAGCTCGACGACAGGGGTATGGGTAGGTCAGCCCCAGCATTTT.